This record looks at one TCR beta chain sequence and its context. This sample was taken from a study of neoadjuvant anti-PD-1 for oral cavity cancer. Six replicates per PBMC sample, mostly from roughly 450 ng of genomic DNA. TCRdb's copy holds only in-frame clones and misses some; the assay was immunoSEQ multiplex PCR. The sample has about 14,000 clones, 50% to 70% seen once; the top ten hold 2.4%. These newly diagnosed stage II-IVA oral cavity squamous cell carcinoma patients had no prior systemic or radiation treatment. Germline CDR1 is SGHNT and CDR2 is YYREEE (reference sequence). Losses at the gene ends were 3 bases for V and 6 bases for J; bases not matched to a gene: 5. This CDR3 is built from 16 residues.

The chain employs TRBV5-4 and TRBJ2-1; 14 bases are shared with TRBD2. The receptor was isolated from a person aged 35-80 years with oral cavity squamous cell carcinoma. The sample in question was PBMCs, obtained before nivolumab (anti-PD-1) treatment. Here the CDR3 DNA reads TGTGCCAGCAGCTGGGGACTAGCGGGGGCTATCAATGAGCAGTTCTTC. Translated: CASSWGLAGAINEQFF.